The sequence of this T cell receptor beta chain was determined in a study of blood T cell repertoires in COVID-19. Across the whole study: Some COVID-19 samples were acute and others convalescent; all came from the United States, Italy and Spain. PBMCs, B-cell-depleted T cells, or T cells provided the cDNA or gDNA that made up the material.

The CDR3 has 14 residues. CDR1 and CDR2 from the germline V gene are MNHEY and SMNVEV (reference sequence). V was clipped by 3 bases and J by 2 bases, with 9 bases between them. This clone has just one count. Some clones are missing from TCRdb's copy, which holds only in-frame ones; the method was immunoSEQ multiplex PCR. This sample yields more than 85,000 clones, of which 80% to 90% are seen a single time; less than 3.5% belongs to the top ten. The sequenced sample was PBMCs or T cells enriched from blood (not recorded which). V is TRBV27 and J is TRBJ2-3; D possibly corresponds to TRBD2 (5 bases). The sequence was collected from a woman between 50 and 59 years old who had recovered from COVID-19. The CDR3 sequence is CASSFGLYTDTQYF. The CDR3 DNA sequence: TGTGCCAGCAGTTTCGGACTCTACACAGATACGCAGTATTTT.